This TCR beta chain was identified during a study of T cells in Graves' hyperthyroidism and ophthalmopathy. V trimming: 4 bases; J trimming: 3 bases; junction bases outside the gene matches: 8. Germline V gene data show CDR1 as LNHDA and CDR2 as SQIVND (reference sequence). The CDR3 is 15 amino acids. Amplified TCR beta CDR3 regions derived from RNA transcripts. Using the HTBI primer set, a first-round RT-PCR was run on the TCR CDR3. TCRdb recomputed calls from the multiplex PCR reads with MiXCR, one row per CDR3 protein. Seen here are 250,000 or so distinct CDR3 sequences, about a sixth observed once, and the top ten hold 28%.

The sample comprised blood. This receptor was identified in a woman aged 18-35 years with Graves' ophthalmopathy. The gene calls are TRBV19 and TRBJ2-7; TRBD1 agrees at 8 bases. CDR3 protein: CASSTGQGYYYEQYF. The CDR3 region has the DNA TGTGCCAGTAGTACCGGACAGGGTTATTACTACGAGCAGTACTTC.